The clone carrying this T cell receptor (beta chain) was detected a few times. Its specificity is not known. In TCRdb, the RT-PCR reads were re-called with MiXCR into one record per CDR3 protein. The data contain 500,000 to 650,000 distinct CDR3 sequences, 6% to 9% of them singletons. The data derive from a study of response to subunit inactivated influenza vaccine. Study observations and caveats: There was a suggestion from the authors that each seasonal influenza vaccination recruits few new T cells.

Specimen: PBMCs from blood, collected around 25 months after vaccination. The sequence came from a man aged 50 to 75 who received an inactivated influenza vaccine.

This chain's CDR3 is CASIALGLAGYNEQFF. The DNA of the CDR3 is TGTGCCAGCATCGCGTTGGGACTAGCGGGCTACAATGAGCAGTTCTTC. V is TRBV6-1 and J is TRBJ2-1; 12 bases match TRBD2. In germline, CDR1 is MNHNS, CDR2 SASEGT. Trimming took 7 bases from V and 3 from J; bases not matched to a gene: 7. This CDR3 has 16 amino acids.